Each of the 14 T cell receptor beta chains below was sequenced from the same sample in a study of blood T cell repertoires in COVID-19. The method was immunoSEQ multiplex PCR; TCRdb's version includes in-frame clones alone and lacks a portion of them. The data contain about 440,000 clones, approximately 90% of them singletons. Sequences were obtained from PBMCs or T cells enriched from blood (not recorded which). Receptors were obtained from a woman younger than 35 with acute COVID-19.

The V gene is TRBV7-9, the J gene TRBJ2-3; 12 positions match TRBD2. V shed 8 bases, J shed 5 bases, and the junction held 8 bases outside the gene matches. Germline V lookup: CDR1 SEHNR, CDR2 FQNEAQ (reference sequence). This CDR3 is built from 15 residues. The CDR3 spells CASSLGLAGGDTQYF. Written as DNA, the CDR3 is TGTGCCAGCTCCTTGGGACTAGCGGGTGGAGATACGCAGTATTTT.

The chain couples TRBV10-1 to TRBJ1-1; D is unclear. Per the germline V gene, CDR1 is WNHNN and CDR2 is SYGVQD (reference sequence). V lost 5 bases, J lost 4 bases, and 5 bases lay in between. The CDR3 has 11 amino acids. The CDR3 reads CASSSGTEAFF. CDR3 in DNA: TGCGCCAGCAGTTCGGGCACTGAAGCTTTCTTT.

The genes are TRBV5-1 and TRBJ2-7; TRBD2 matches at 10 bases. CDR1 and CDR2 from the germline V gene are SGHRS and YFSETQ. The junction had 9 bases not matched to a gene; V was cut back by 4 bases and J by 5 bases. This CDR3 is built from 15 residues. The CDR3 protein is CASSLQAGGPHEQYF. As DNA, the CDR3 is TGCGCCAGCAGCCTACAAGCGGGAGGGCCCCACGAGCAGTACTTC.

The rearrangement links TRBV19 to TRBJ2-5; D perhaps matches TRBD1 (5 bases). Trimming stripped 1 base from V and 1 base from J, with 7 bases between. Germline lookup yields CDR1 LNHDA and CDR2 SQIVND (reference sequence). The CDR3 loop spans 14 amino acids. CDR3 in amino acids: CASSIGQRQETQYF. Here the CDR3 DNA reads TGTGCCAGTAGTATAGGACAGCGCCAAGAGACCCAGTACTTC.

The V call is TRBV28, the J call TRBJ1-3; D is undetermined. The germline CDR1 and CDR2 sequences are MDHEN and SYDVKM. The CDR3 length is 17 residues. The V end was cut by 6 bases, the J end by 0 bases, with 18 bases between. The CDR3 DNA reads as TGTGCCAGCAGCCCCCATTGGTCGGTGTACTCTGGAAACACCATATATTTT. It codes for CASSPHWSVYSGNTIYF.

The chain is built from TRBV18 and TRBJ1-6, with 10 bases matching TRBD1. Germline assignment: CDR1 KGHSH and CDR2 LQKENI. V shed 0 bases and J 7 bases; nucleotides not matched to a gene: 3. The CDR3 runs 16 residues. The DNA for the CDR3 is TGTGCCAGCTCACCACCCTGGGACAGGGGAAATTCACCCCTCCACTTT. Translation: CASSPPWDRGNSPLHF.

The CDR3 bases are TGCGCCAGCAGCTTATACCACCGGGACTATCGTGAGCAGTTCTTC. Its protein is CASSLYHRDYREQFF. The genes are TRBV5-1 and TRBJ2-1, with 7 bases identical to TRBD2. In germline, CDR1 is SGHRS, CDR2 YFSETQ. The junction had 11 bases not matched to a gene; V was cut back by 2 bases and J by 9 bases. The length of the CDR3 is 15 residues. The variable domain in full, with the rest retrieved from reference TRBV5-1 and TRBJ2-1, is KAGVTQTPRYLIKTRGQQVTLSCSPISGHRSVSWYQQTPGQGLQFLFEYFSETQRNKGNFPGRFSGRQFSNSRSEMNVSTLELGDSALYLCASSLYHRDYREQFFGPGTRLTVL.

The rearrangement uses TRBV12-2 and TRBJ2-7; the table's D call of TRBD2 was not tested on the DNA. TRBV12-2 is a known pseudogene. There are 15 residues in the CDR3. The CDR3 here is CASRCREPTLYEQYF. CDR3 sequence (DNA): TGTGCAAGTCGGTGCCGGGAGCCGACCCTTTACGAGCAGTACTTC.

This chain uses TRBV5-1 with TRBJ2-5, with 9 bases lining up with TRBD2. Germline CDR1 reads SGHRS; CDR2 reads YFSETQ. The ends lost 0 bases at V and 5 bases at J; junction bases unmatched: 2. There are 14 residues in the CDR3. This chain's CDR3 is CASSLGLAVETQYF. DNA for the CDR3: TGCGCCAGCAGCTTGGGACTAGCGGTGGAGACCCAGTACTTC.

V usage is TRBV3-1 (or the pseudogene TRBV3-2) and J usage is TRBJ2-5; 9 nucleotides agree with TRBD2. The germline gives CDR1 LGHDT, CDR2 YNNKEL (reference sequence). V shed 4 bases and J 5 bases; nucleotides not matched to a gene: 11. This CDR3 has 16 residues. The CDR3 sequence is CASSREVGLAVETQYF. The DNA of the CDR3 is TGTGCCAGCAGCCGTGAAGTGGGACTAGCAGTGGAGACCCAGTACTTC.

J is TRBJ1-2 and V is TRBV28; the D is unclear. Trimming took 8 bases from V and 4 from J, leaving 11 bases between them. The CDR3 sequence is 12 residues long. Germline CDR1 MDHEN, CDR2 SYDVKM. The CDR3: CASFHRGYGYTF. The CDR3, as DNA: TGTGCCAGCTTCCACCGAGGCTATGGCTACACCTTC.

V usage is TRBV12-3 or TRBV12-4 and J usage is TRBJ1-2; D unresolved. This CDR3 is 13 amino acids long. V was shortened by 1 base and J by 8 bases, with 11 bases between the two germline ends. CDR3 sequence: CASSLGPSRGYTF. The CDR3 nucleotides are TGTGCCAGCAGTTTAGGGCCGTCGCGGGGCTACACCTTC.

The chain is built from TRBV7-2 and TRBJ2-3, with a possible D match to TRBD2 (6 bases). From germline, CDR1 is SGHTA and CDR2 FQGNSA. Trimming removed 5 bases from V and 2 bases from J, with 11 bases in between. CDR3 length: 14 residues. CDR3 amino acids: CASSTGLPTDTQYF. The DNA of the CDR3 is TGTGCCAGCAGCACGGGACTGCCCACAGATACGCAGTATTTT.

The rearrangement joins TRBV19 to TRBJ2-7, with TRBD2 matching over 13 bases. With 1 base clipped from V and 3 bases from J, the junction kept 3 bases outside the gene matches. The CDR3 extends over 16 amino acids. Per the germline V gene, CDR1 is LNHDA and CDR2 is SQIVND (reference sequence). CDR3 residues: CASSIAGTSGIYEQYF. For the CDR3, the DNA is TGTGCCAGTAGTATAGCTGGGACTAGCGGGATCTACGAGCAGTACTTC.